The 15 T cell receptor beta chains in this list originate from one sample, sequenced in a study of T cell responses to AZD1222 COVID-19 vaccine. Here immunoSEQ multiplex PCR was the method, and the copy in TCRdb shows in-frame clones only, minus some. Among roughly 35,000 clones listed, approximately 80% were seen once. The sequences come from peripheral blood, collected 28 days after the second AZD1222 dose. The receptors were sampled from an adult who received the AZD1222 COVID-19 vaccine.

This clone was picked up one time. CDR3 nucleotides: TGTGCCAGCAGTTTAATGGGGTTAGGGGAGTATTTT. Its translation: CASSLMGLGEYF. This chain uses TRBV12-3 or TRBV12-4 with TRBJ2-3; D might be TRBD1 (5 bases). V was cut by 2 bases and J by 13 bases, with 13 bases left in between. There are 12 residues in the CDR3.

Here the CDR3 DNA reads TGTGCCAGCTCACCACTTGATAGCAATCAGCCCCAGCATTTT. It yields the protein CASSPLDSNQPQHF. The rearrangement joins TRBV18 to TRBJ1-5; D gene unclear. V was trimmed by 1 base and J by 0 bases, leaving 4 bases between them. This CDR3 is built from 14 residues. CDR1 and CDR2 from the germline V gene are KGHSH and LQKENI.

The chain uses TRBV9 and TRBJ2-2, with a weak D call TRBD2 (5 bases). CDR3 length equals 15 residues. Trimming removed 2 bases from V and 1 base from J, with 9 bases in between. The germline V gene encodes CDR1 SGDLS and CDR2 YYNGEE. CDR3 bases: TGTGCCAGCAGCGTTGAGGGCAAGAACACCGGGGAGCTGTTTTTT. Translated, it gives CASSVEGKNTGELFF.

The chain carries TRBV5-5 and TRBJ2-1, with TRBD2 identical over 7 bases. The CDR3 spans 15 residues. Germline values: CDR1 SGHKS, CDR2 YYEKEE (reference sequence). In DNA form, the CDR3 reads TGTGCTTCCACCCGGGGGGACTTATCATACAATGAGCAGTTCTTC. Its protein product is CASTRGDLSYNEQFF.

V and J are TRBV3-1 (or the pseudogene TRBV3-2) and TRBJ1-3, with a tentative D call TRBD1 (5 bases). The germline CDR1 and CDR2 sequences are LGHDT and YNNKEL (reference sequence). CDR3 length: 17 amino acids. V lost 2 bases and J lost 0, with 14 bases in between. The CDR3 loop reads CASSQRLTDISGNTIYF. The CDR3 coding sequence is TGTGCCAGCAGCCAACGCTTGACAGACATCTCTGGAAACACCATATATTTT.

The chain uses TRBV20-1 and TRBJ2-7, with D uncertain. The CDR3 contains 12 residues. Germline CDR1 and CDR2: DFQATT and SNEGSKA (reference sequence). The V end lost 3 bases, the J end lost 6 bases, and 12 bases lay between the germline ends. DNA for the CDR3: TGCAGTGCTAGTAGAGGCGGATCCGAGCAGTACTTC. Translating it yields CSASRGGSEQYF.

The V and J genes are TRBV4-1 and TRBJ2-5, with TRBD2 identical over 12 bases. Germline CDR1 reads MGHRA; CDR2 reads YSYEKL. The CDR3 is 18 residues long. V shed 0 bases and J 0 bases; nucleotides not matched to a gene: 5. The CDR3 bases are TGCGCCAGCAGCCAAGAGGTACTAGCGGGGGGTTACCAAGAGACCCAGTACTTC. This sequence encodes CASSQEVLAGGYQETQYF.

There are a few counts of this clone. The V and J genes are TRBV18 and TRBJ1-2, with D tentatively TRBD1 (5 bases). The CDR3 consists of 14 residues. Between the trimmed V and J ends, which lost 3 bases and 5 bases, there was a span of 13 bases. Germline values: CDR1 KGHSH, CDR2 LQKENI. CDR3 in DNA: TGTGCCAGCTCACCCACGTCGGGGGGATATGGCTACACCTTC. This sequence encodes CASSPTSGGYGYTF.

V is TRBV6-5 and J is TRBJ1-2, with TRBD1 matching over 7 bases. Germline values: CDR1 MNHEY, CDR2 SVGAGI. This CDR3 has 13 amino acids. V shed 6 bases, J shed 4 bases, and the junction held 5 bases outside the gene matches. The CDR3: CASSHQGGYGYTF. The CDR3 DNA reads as TGTGCCAGCAGCCATCAGGGGGGCTATGGCTACACCTTC.

CDR3 loop: CASSFAESSGNTIYF. The DNA of the CDR3 is TGTGCCAGCAGCTTCGCGGAGAGCTCTGGAAACACCATATATTTT. The V gene is TRBV5-4, the J gene TRBJ1-3; D uncertain. This CDR3 has 15 residues. Trimming removed 2 bases from V and 0 bases from J, with 9 bases in between. The V gene's germline CDR1 is SGHNT and CDR2 YYREEE (reference sequence).

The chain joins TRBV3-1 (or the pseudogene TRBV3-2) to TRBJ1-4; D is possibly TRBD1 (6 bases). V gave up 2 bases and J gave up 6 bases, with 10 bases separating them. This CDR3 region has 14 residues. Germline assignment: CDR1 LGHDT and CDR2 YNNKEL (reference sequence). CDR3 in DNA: TGTGCCAGCAGCCAAAGAGGGGGGGATGAAAAACTGTTTTTT. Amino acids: CASSQRGGDEKLFF.

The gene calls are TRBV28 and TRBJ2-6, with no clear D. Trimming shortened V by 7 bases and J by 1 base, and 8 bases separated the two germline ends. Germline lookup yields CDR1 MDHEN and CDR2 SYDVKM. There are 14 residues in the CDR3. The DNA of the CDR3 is TGTGCCAGCATCTCCCCTTCTGGGGCCAACGTCCTGACTTTC. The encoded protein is CASISPSGANVLTF.

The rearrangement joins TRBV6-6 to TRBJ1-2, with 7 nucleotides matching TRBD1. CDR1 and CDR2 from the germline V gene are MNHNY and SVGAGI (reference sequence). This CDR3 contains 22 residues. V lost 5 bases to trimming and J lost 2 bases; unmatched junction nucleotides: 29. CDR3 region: CASSPTPGQSRMTRGSNYGYTF. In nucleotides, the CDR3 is TGTGCCAGCAGTCCAACGCCGGGACAGTCACGTATGACCCGCGGCAGCAACTATGGCTACACCTTC.

This CDR3 reads CASSVGTGLSPLAKNIQYF. Written as DNA, the CDR3 is TGTGCCAGCAGCGTAGGAACAGGCCTTTCCCCCTTAGCCAAAAACATTCAGTACTTC. The chain is built from TRBV9 and TRBJ2-4, with D possibly TRBD1 on 5 matching bases. In germline, CDR1 is SGDLS, CDR2 YYNGEE. With 0 bases removed from V and 0 bases from J, the gap between germline ends came to 19 bases. CDR3 length: 19 residues.

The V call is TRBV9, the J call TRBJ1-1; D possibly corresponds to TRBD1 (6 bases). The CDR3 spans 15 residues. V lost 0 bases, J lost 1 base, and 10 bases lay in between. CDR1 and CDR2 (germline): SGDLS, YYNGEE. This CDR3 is CASSVETGKNTEAFF. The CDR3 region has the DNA TGTGCCAGCAGCGTAGAAACAGGGAAGAACACTGAAGCTTTCTTT.